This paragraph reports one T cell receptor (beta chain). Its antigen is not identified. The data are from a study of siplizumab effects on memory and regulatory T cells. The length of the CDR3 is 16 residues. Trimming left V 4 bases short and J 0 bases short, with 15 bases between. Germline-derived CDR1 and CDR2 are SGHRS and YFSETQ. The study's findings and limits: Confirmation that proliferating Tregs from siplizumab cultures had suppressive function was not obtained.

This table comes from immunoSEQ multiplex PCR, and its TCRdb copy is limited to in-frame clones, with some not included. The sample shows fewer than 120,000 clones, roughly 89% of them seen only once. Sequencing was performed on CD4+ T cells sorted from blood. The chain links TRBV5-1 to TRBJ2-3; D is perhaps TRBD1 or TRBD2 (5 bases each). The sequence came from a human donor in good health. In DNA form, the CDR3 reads TGCGCCAGCAGCGGAAGGGACCTGTCTAGCACAGATACGCAGTATTTT. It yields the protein CASSGRDLSSTDTQYF.